The rows below give T cell receptor beta chains drawn from one sample of a study of T cell changes during pregnancy in multiple sclerosis. Clones were read by immunoSEQ multiplex PCR, and TCRdb kept only the in-frame ones, dropping some. This repertoire shows approximately 80,000 clones, approximately 94% found once; its top ten account for more than 2%. This specimen was peripheral blood, taken in the third trimester of pregnancy. Every receptor here comes from a female donor with multiple sclerosis, enrolled in a pregnancy study. Each CDR3 is given with its conserved first and last residue. D genes are given only for firm matches. The listing skips clone size in some rows; elsewhere it reads once, few, many or a size class.

CDR3	DNA	D	size	V	J
CASSGASTDTQYF	TGTGCCAGCAGCGGGGCCTCCACAGATACGCAGTATTTT	.	.	TRBV9	TRBJ2-3
CASRGERNRGTNEKLFF	TGTGCCAGCAGGGGGGAACGGAACAGGGGCACTAATGAAAAACTGTTTTTT	TRBD1	.	TRBV2	TRBJ1-4
CASTHSGGGPETQYF	TGTGCCAGCACTCATAGCGGGGGGGGCCCCGAGACCCAGTACTTC	TRBD2	once	TRBV9	TRBJ2-5
CASSPRDPTGTEQFF	TGTGCCAGCTCACCCAGGGATCCGACAGGGACGGAGCAGTTCTTC	TRBD1	.	TRBV18	TRBJ2-1
CASSAGLTGTYEAFF	TGTGCCAGCAGCGCGGGCTTGACAGGGACGTATGAAGCTTTCTTT	TRBD1	.	TRBV9	TRBJ1-1
CASSLASHRRDSTF	TGTGCCAGCAGCTTAGCTTCTCATAGGCGGGACAGCACCTTC	TRBD1	.	TRBV11-1	TRBJ1-2
CSVDQGQGMDEQYF	TGCAGCGTTGACCAGGGACAGGGGATGGACGAGCAGTACTTC	TRBD1	.	TRBV29-1	TRBJ2-7
CASILIPTGGSGAFF	TGTGCCAGCATCCTTATCCCGACAGGGGGCTCGGGAGCTTTCTTT	TRBD1	.	TRBV2	TRBJ1-1
CASSIGGAGELFF	TGTGCCAGTAGTATCGGCGGGGCCGGGGAGCTGTTTTTT	.	.	TRBV19	TRBJ2-2
CASSLGRNYGYTF	TGTGCCAGCAGCTTAGGGAGAAACTATGGCTACACCTTC	.	.	TRBV7-6	TRBJ1-2
CASSQVQGTRGQETQYF	TGTGCCAGCAGCCAAGTCCAAGGAACCCGGGGGCAAGAGACCCAGTACTTC	.	.	TRBV4-2	TRBJ2-5
CASSERGGTGELFF	TGCGCCAGCAGCGAGCGGGGGGGTACCGGGGAGCTGTTTTTT	TRBD2	once	TRBV5-1	TRBJ2-2